These T cell receptor beta chains were read from a single sample in a study of shared clonotypes between healthy human individuals. Using immunoSEQ multiplex PCR, the repertoire was profiled, and TCRdb retains in-frame clones only, with some absent. The data contain over 2 million clones, roughly 90% of them singletons. Sequences were obtained from naive CD4+ T cells from PBMCs. Every receptor here comes from a man aged 18-30 years in good health. Some clones in this sample may be carry-over from other donors' samples. The CDR3 runs from the conserved cysteine through the conserved F or W. The D gene is left open where the match is weak. The listing skips clone size in some rows; elsewhere it reads once, few, many or a size class.

CASSAPGTSTYEQYF	TGTGCCAGCAGTGCCCCCGGGACTAGCACCTACGAGCAGTACTTC	NA	TRBV6-1	TRBJ2-7	TRBD2
CAIAQGSGSLNEQFF	TGTGCCATCGCTCAGGGGAGCGGGAGTTTGAATGAGCAGTTCTTC	NA	TRBV10-3	TRBJ2-1	TRBD2
CAVGRDRGSNEQYF	TGTGCGGTCGGACGGGACAGGGGATCCAACGAGCAGTACTTC	NA	TRBV10-3	TRBJ2-7	TRBD1
CAWTWTSTDTQYF	TGTGCCTGGACTTGGACATCAACAGATACGCAGTATTTT	once	TRBV30	TRBJ2-3	NA
CAWSVSYRQGMTYEQYF	TGTGCCTGGAGTGTGAGCTACCGACAGGGGATGACCTACGAGCAGTACTTC	NA	TRBV30	TRBJ2-7	TRBD1
CSVGSPLGYNEQFF	TGCAGCGTTGGTTCCCCACTCGGCTACAATGAGCAGTTCTTC	NA	TRBV29-1	TRBJ2-1	NA
CSVGGNSYEQYF	TGCAGCGTTGGCGGGAACTCCTACGAGCAGTACTTC	NA	TRBV29-1	TRBJ2-7	NA
CASSAIGREQYF	TGTGCCAGCAGCGCCATCGGTCGCGAGCAGTACTTC	NA	TRBV7-2	TRBJ2-7	NA
CASRAGTGPDYGYTF	TGTGCCAGCAGGGCCGGGACAGGGCCTGATTATGGCTACACCTTC	NA	TRBV7-3	TRBJ1-2	TRBD1
CASSLGGPREAFF	TGTGCCAGCAGCTTAGGAGGCCCCAGGGAAGCTTTCTTT	NA	TRBV7-2	TRBJ1-1	NA
CASSPGTPEGYEQYF	TGTGCCAGCAGCCCCGGGACCCCTGAGGGCTACGAGCAGTACTTC	NA	TRBV28	TRBJ2-7	NA
CASSLGWASSDTQYF	TGTGCCAGCTCACTGGGTTGGGCTTCCTCAGATACGCAGTATTTT	NA	TRBV18	TRBJ2-3	NA
CATRAYYEQYF	TGTGCCACCAGAGCCTACTACGAGCAGTACTTC	NA	TRBV6-5	TRBJ2-7	NA
CASKGPYYEQYF	TGTGCCAGCAAAGGGCCCTACTACGAGCAGTACTTC	NA	TRBV28	TRBJ2-7	NA
CASSTPGGLRRETQYF	TGTGCCAGCAGCACCCCGGGGGGGTTAAGGAGAGAGACCCAGTACTTC	NA	TRBV28	TRBJ2-5	TRBD2
CASSLRGPGDEQFF	TGTGCCAGCAGTTTGCGAGGCCCTGGGGATGAGCAGTTCTTC	NA	TRBV28	TRBJ2-1	NA
CASSLEPLVDRGRGPYGYTF	TGCGCCAGCAGCTTGGAACCATTAGTGGACAGGGGGCGCGGTCCATATGGCTACACCTTC	NA	TRBV5-1	TRBJ1-2	TRBD1
CASSHLAGGPSTDTQYF	TGTGCCAGCAGCCACTTAGCGGGAGGGCCTAGCACAGATACGCAGTATTTT	NA	TRBV7-9	TRBJ2-3	TRBD2
CASRDRDTVTTQYF	TGTGCCAGCAGGGACCGGGACACGGTTACGACCCAGTACTTC	NA	TRBV2	TRBJ2-5	NA
CASSSGRGPTNYGYTF	TGCGCCAGCAGCTCGGGACGGGGACCTACAAACTATGGCTACACCTTC	NA	TRBV5-1	TRBJ1-2	NA
CASSFSGGVIDEKLFF	TGTGCCAGCAGTTTCTCAGGGGGCGTAATTGATGAAAAACTGTTTTTT	NA	TRBV6-5	TRBJ1-4	TRBD1
CASSLAGTKVVYEQYF	TGTGCCAGCAGCTTGGCAGGGACTAAGGTAGTCTACGAGCAGTACTTC	NA	TRBV5-6	TRBJ2-7	TRBD2
CASSLVSGETQYF	TGTGCCAGCAGCTTAGTATCTGGGGAGACCCAGTACTTC	NA	TRBV7-9	TRBJ2-5	NA
CASSLAQDEQYF	TGTGCCAGCAGCTTAGCGCAGGACGAGCAGTACTTC	NA	TRBV7-9	TRBJ2-7	NA
CASSWTRVSSYEQYF	TGTGCCAGCAGCTGGACTAGGGTAAGCTCCTACGAGCAGTACTTC	NA	TRBV7-2	TRBJ2-7	TRBD2
CSASLVREQFF	TGCAGTGCTAGCCTCGTACGGGAGCAGTTCTTC	NA	TRBV20-1	TRBJ2-1	NA
CASSQSTFLTGGVTDTQYF	TGCGCCAGCAGCCAGTCCACCTTCTTGACAGGGGGCGTCACAGATACGCAGTATTTT	NA	TRBV4-1	TRBJ2-3	TRBD1
CASSAGLAEAYEQYF	TGTGCCAGCAGCGCAGGACTAGCGGAGGCCTACGAGCAGTACTTC	NA	TRBV9	TRBJ2-7	TRBD2
CASSLVGTHEQYF	TGTGCCAGCAGCTTGGTGGGGACGCACGAGCAGTACTTC	NA	TRBV5-5	TRBJ2-7	NA
CASTLFEALVGYTF	TGTGCCAGCACTCTTTTTGAGGCGTTGGTTGGCTACACCTTC	NA	TRBV6-6	TRBJ1-2	NA
CASSEAWAEQYF	TGTGCCAGCAGTGAAGCTTGGGCCGAGCAGTACTTC	NA	TRBV6-1	TRBJ2-7	NA
CASSLSLAVQETQYF	TGTGCCAGCAGCTTATCGTTGGCGGTTCAAGAGACCCAGTACTTC	NA	TRBV7-9	TRBJ2-5	NA
CASKPDDRTYGYTF	TGTGCCAGCAAACCGGATGACAGGACCTATGGCTACACCTTC	NA	TRBV28	TRBJ1-2	NA
CASKTRTLNTEAFF	TGTGCCAGCAAAACCAGGACCTTGAACACTGAAGCTTTCTTT	NA	TRBV28	TRBJ1-1	NA
CASSLVTDRYEQYF	TGTGCCAGCAGCTTAGTGACGGACCGCTACGAGCAGTACTTC	NA	TRBV11-2	TRBJ2-7	NA
CASSFLGGNTGELFF	TGTGCCAGCAGCTTTTTGGGCGGGAACACCGGGGAGCTGTTTTTT	NA	TRBV5-6	TRBJ2-2	NA
CASSRRDRDNNEQFF	TGTGCCAGCAGCCGCCGGGACAGGGATAACAATGAGCAGTTCTTC	NA	TRBV9	TRBJ2-1	TRBD1
CASSPDRGATEAFF	TGCGCCAGCAGTCCGGACAGGGGGGCCACTGAAGCTTTCTTT	NA	TRBV5-1	TRBJ1-1	TRBD1
CASSGLFSYNEQFF	TGTGCCAGTTCAGGGTTATTCTCCTACAATGAGCAGTTCTTC	once	TRBV6-1	TRBJ2-1	NA
CASSGVGTVNQPQHF	TGTGCCAGTAGTGGGGTTGGGACAGTCAATCAGCCCCAGCATTTT	NA	TRBV19	TRBJ1-5	TRBD1
CASSAQRGPVRGPYEQYF	TGTGCCAGCAGCGCACAGAGGGGCCCGGTGCGGGGGCCCTACGAGCAGTACTTC	NA	TRBV11-1	TRBJ2-7	NA
CAISAGAVSSYEQYF	TGTGCCATCAGTGCAGGGGCGGTCTCATCCTACGAGCAGTACTTC	NA	TRBV10-3	TRBJ2-7	NA
CATSRDNQPYYGYTF	TGTGCCACCAGCAGAGACAACCAACCCTACTATGGCTACACCTTC	once	TRBV15	TRBJ1-2	NA
CASSLDFRVAGANVLTF	TGTGCCAGCAGCTTAGATTTTAGGGTCGCTGGGGCCAACGTCCTGACTTTC	NA	TRBV7-8	TRBJ2-6	NA
CASSLLQVSNQPQHF	TGTGCCAGCAGTTTATTACAGGTCAGCAATCAGCCCCAGCATTTT	NA	TRBV28	TRBJ1-5	NA
CASNGPGAGTEAFF	TGTGCCAGCAACGGCCCCGGGGCCGGCACTGAAGCTTTCTTT	NA	TRBV6-5	TRBJ1-1	NA
CASSPEVTHHEQYF	TGTGCCAGCAGTCCCGAAGTAACTCATCACGAGCAGTACTTC	NA	TRBV6-6	TRBJ2-7	NA
CATSRDSEFGGRF	TGTGCCACCAGCAGAGATTCTGAGTTCGGCGGCCGTTTT	NA	TRBV15	TRBJ1-1	NA
CASSPGQGRETQYF	TGTGCCAGCAGCCCGGGACAGGGGAGGGAGACCCAGTACTTC	NA	TRBV11-3	TRBJ2-5	TRBD1
CASSRPVGGPGETQYF	TGTGCCAGCAGCCGCCCGGTCGGGGGACCAGGAGAGACCCAGTACTTC	NA	TRBV7-2	TRBJ2-5	NA
CASSLAGSSNTGELFF	TGTGCCAGCAGCTTAGCCGGGAGTAGCAACACCGGGGAGCTGTTTTTT	NA	TRBV7-8	TRBJ2-2	NA
CASSPRLLPSSYNEQFF	TGTGCCAGCAGCCCCCGGCTCCTACCCAGCTCCTACAATGAGCAGTTCTTC	NA	TRBV4-2	TRBJ2-1	NA
CASSFRDGTYEQYF	TGTGCCAGTAGTTTCCGGGACGGGACCTACGAGCAGTACTTC	NA	TRBV19	TRBJ2-7	NA
CASSAGTGPIEAFF	TGTGCCAGCTCAGCCGGGACAGGACCTATTGAAGCTTTCTTT	NA	TRBV18	TRBJ1-1	TRBD1